The rows below give T cell receptor beta chains drawn from one sample of a study of T cell changes during pregnancy in multiple sclerosis. TCRdb's table, derived via immunoSEQ multiplex PCR, lists solely in-frame clones and lacks some. This table has around 40,000 clones, approximately 90% appearing once. The sample here was CD4+ T cells from peripheral blood mononuclear cells, taken after pregnancy. The receptor source for this set is a female donor in good health, enrolled as a control in a pregnancy study. The CDR3 runs from the conserved cysteine through the conserved F or W. Each record gives: CDR3 DNA, CDR3 protein, J gene, clone size, D gene, V gene. The D gene is left open where the match is weak. Size tells how often a clone was seen (once, few, many) or the class of an expanded clone, and some rows leave it out.

TGTGCCAGCAGCTCTTACAGGGTGCTGTCTGAAGCTTTCTTT	CASSSYRVLSEAFF	TRBJ1-1	.	.	TRBV7-8
TGTGCCAGTAGTATAGAGGCCCGTTCGAACACTGAAGCTTTCTTT	CASSIEARSNTEAFF	TRBJ1-1	.	.	TRBV19
TGTGCCAGCAATCTGGTAGGAGGGAATGAGCAGTTCTTC	CASNLVGGNEQFF	TRBJ2-1	.	.	TRBV25-1
TGTGCCAGCAGCCGTAGACAGGGGGCGGAGACCCAGTACTTC	CASSRRQGAETQYF	TRBJ2-5	.	TRBD1	TRBV7-2
TGTGCCAGCAGCTTAGTCGGGGGGGGCTACAATGAGCAGTTCTTC	CASSLVGGGYNEQFF	TRBJ2-1	.	TRBD2	TRBV7-2
TGTGCCAGCAGTTTATCGAGGCGGGGAGGTACCGGGGAGCTGTTTTTT	CASSLSRRGGTGELFF	TRBJ2-2	.	.	TRBV27
TGTGCCAGCAGCGTAGATAGCGGGGGGGGCTCCTACGAGCAGTACTTC	CASSVDSGGGSYEQYF	TRBJ2-7	.	TRBD2	TRBV9
TGTGCCAGCACACAATACCCCGGGACAGGGCCTGGGTCACCCCTCCACTTT	CASTQYPGTGPGSPLHF	TRBJ1-6	.	TRBD1	TRBV2
TGTGCCAGCAGTTTTCAAACAGGACCCTACGAGCAGTACTTC	CASSFQTGPYEQYF	TRBJ2-7	.	.	TRBV27
TGTGCCAGCAGCCACCCGGTTGGCTACGAGCAGTACTTC	CASSHPVGYEQYF	TRBJ2-7	.	.	TRBV6-6
TGTGCCAGCAGCCGAGCGGGGGCCCTCTACAATGAGCAGTTCTTC	CASSRAGALYNEQFF	TRBJ2-1	.	TRBD2	TRBV4-2
TGTGCCAGCAGCTTGGGGTGGGGCTGGTCCGAGCAGTACTTC	CASSLGWGWSEQYF	TRBJ2-7	.	.	TRBV5-6
TGTGCCAGGAGGGGCCATGCGACTAGGTGGGCGGAGCAGTACTTC	CARRGHATRWAEQYF	TRBJ2-7	.	.	TRBV6-1
TGTGCCTGGAGGCTAGCGGGAGGACCTGGGGAGCTGTTTTTT	CAWRLAGGPGELFF	TRBJ2-2	.	TRBD2	TRBV30
TGTGCCAGCAGCTTGGACGGAGCGGGGGGAGCTGAAGCTTTCTTT	CASSLDGAGGAEAFF	TRBJ1-1	.	.	TRBV5-5
TGTGCCAGCAGCCAATCGTTTTCAGGGGGCGCGGACGAGCAGTACTTC	CASSQSFSGGADEQYF	TRBJ2-7	once	TRBD1	TRBV16
TGTGCTAGTGGTTTGGTATTAGCGGGAGGAGGGAGACACAATGAGCAGTTCTTC	CASGLVLAGGGRHNEQFF	TRBJ2-1	.	TRBD2	TRBV12-5
TGTGCCAGCAGCCTGGGGGGGGCGAGCAATCAGCCCCAGCATTTT	CASSLGGASNQPQHF	TRBJ1-5	.	.	TRBV7-9
TGTGCCATCAGCTCGACAGACACTGAAGCTTTCTTT	CAISSTDTEAFF	TRBJ1-1	.	.	TRBV10-3
TGTGCCAGCAGCGTTAGCGGGGGGGCTCCCGAGCAGTACTTC	CASSVSGGAPEQYF	TRBJ2-7	.	TRBD2	TRBV7-8
TGTGCCAGCAGTTTAACTAGCGGGAGTGTAAATACGCAGTATTTT	CASSLTSGSVNTQYF	TRBJ2-3	.	TRBD2	TRBV27
TGTGCCAGCAGCCCTACAGGGATCGTCTACGAGCAGTACTTC	CASSPTGIVYEQYF	TRBJ2-7	.	.	TRBV11-2
TGTGCCAGTAGCACCGGGACAGGGAGAACAGATACGCAGTATTTT	CASSTGTGRTDTQYF	TRBJ2-3	.	TRBD1	TRBV19
TGCGCCAGCAGCCAAGCAGGTAGCGGGGGAGCAACACAGTACTTC	CASSQAGSGGATQYF	TRBJ2-5	.	TRBD2	TRBV4-1